The 26 T cell receptor beta chains in this list originate from one sample, sequenced in a study of T cells in localized non-small cell lung cancer (dated by TCRdb to about 2020). The library was produced with the immunoSEQ multiplex PCR assay. TCRdb holds this immuneACCESS table with in-frame rearrangements only. Some clones are missing; in checked studies, unresolved V genes explain under half, and the rest has no known cause. This sample holds tens of thousands of clones; about 90% were observed only once. The ten most abundant clones make up almost 6.5% of the sample. The source was peripheral blood, collected before any cancer treatment. These receptors came from a man aged 40 to 70 with stage I lung adenocarcinoma.

This clone was counted a single time. V and J are TRBV5-1 and TRBJ2-1, with a tentative D call TRBD1 (5 bases). Looked up from germline, CDR1 is SGHRS and CDR2 is YFSETQ. CDR3 length equals 14 residues. With 2 bases removed from V and 6 bases from J, the gap between germline ends came to 12 bases. CDR3 nucleotide sequence: TGCGCCAGCAGCTTCTCATCCCAGGGCAATGAGCAGTTCTTC. It specifies CASSFSSQGNEQFF.

This chain joins TRBV5-5 and TRBJ1-5; no clear D gene. Per germline, CDR1 SGHKS and CDR2 YYEKEE (reference sequence). The CDR3 sequence is 15 residues long. The germline V and J ends were trimmed by 4 bases and 0 bases, with 11 bases remaining between them. CDR3 sequence reads: CASSDSDLSNQPQHF. The CDR3 DNA sequence: TGTGCCAGCAGCGACTCGGACCTTAGCAATCAGCCCCAGCATTTT.

In its sample, this clone was seen a few times. This chain connects TRBV5-1 to TRBJ2-5; TRBD2 agrees at 9 bases. CDR1 and CDR2 from the germline V gene are SGHRS and YFSETQ. V trimming: 0 bases; J trimming: 1 base; junction bases outside the gene matches: 7. This CDR3 has 17 residues. In nucleotides, the CDR3 is TGCGCCAGCAGCTTGGGTGAGGTAGCGGGGGTCCAAGAGACCCAGTACTTC. Protein: CASSLGEVAGVQETQYF.

The chain's CDR3 is CASSLTSGNGYEQYF. The CDR3 nucleotides read TGTGCCAGCAGTTTAACTAGCGGGAATGGCTACGAGCAGTACTTC. The rearrangement joins TRBV28 to TRBJ2-7, with 10 bases lining up with TRBD2. Germline V CDR1 and CDR2: MDHEN, SYDVKM. V trimming: 2 bases; J trimming: 3 bases; junction bases outside the gene matches: 4. The CDR3 totals 15 residues.

The chain is built from TRBV7-2 and TRBJ2-7; a possible D gene is TRBD2 (6 bases). There are 13 residues in the CDR3. Germline values: CDR1 SGHTA, CDR2 FQGNSA. V gave up 5 bases and J gave up 2 bases, with 10 bases separating them. The CDR3 region has the DNA TGTGCCAGCAGCCCGCGGGACCCCTACGAGCAGTACTTC. This sequence encodes CASSPRDPYEQYF.

The chain recombines TRBV6-5 with TRBJ1-1; the D is unclear. The CDR3 extends over 12 amino acids. V lost 4 bases and J lost 5, with 8 bases in between. Germline V gene lookup returns CDR1 MNHEY and CDR2 SVGAGI. The CDR3 DNA reads TGTGCCAGCAGTTCCCCTGGGACTGAAGCTTTCTTT. Translated: CASSSPGTEAFF.

The CDR3 sequence is CASSYDRGREKLFF. The CDR3 DNA follows: TGTGCCAGCAGCTATGACAGGGGGCGTGAAAAACTGTTTTTT. J is TRBJ1-4 and V is TRBV2; TRBD1 aligns across 10 bases. This CDR3 has 14 residues. V was pared by 6 bases and J by 7 bases, with 5 bases of the junction left unmatched. Germline CDR1 is SNHLY and CDR2 is FYNNEI.

This chain uses TRBV5-4 with TRBJ1-2; D remains ambiguous. The length of the CDR3 is 13 residues. In germline, CDR1 is SGHNT, CDR2 YYREEE (reference sequence). V was shortened by 2 bases and J by 2 bases, with 7 bases between the two germline ends. Here the CDR3 reads CASSLLANYGYTF. CDR3 DNA sequence: TGTGCCAGCAGCTTACTAGCGAACTATGGCTACACCTTC.

This rearrangement joins TRBV7-8 to TRBJ2-2, with TRBD2 as a possible D gene (6 bases). The CDR3 runs to 18 residues. V was cut by 1 base and J by 0 bases, with 15 bases left in between. The germline V gene encodes CDR1 SGHVS and CDR2 FQNEAQ. DNA of the CDR3: TGTGCCAGCAGCTTAGACGGGGGTCTAGCGCCGAACACCGGGGAGCTGTTTTTT. It encodes CASSLDGGLAPNTGELFF. Complete variable domain (other parts from reference TRBV7-8 and TRBJ2-2): GAGVSQSPRYKVAKRGQDVALRCDPISGHVSLFWYQQALGQGPEFLTYFQNEAQLDKSGLPSDRFFAERPEGSVSTLKIQRTQQEDSAVYLCASSLDGGLAPNTGELFFGEGSRLTVL.

Only one count was recorded for this clone. The chain couples TRBV5-1 to TRBJ2-7, with TRBD2 as a possible D gene (5 bases). CDR1 is SGHRS and CDR2 is YFSETQ in the germline V gene. CDR3 length: 13 amino acids. Trimming took 4 bases from V and 4 from J, leaving 12 bases between them. As DNA, the CDR3 is TGCGCCAGCAGCCCCAGGACTGCATACGAGCAGTACTTC. This sequence encodes CASSPRTAYEQYF.

The rearrangement links TRBV18 to TRBJ2-2; 8 bases map to TRBD1. The CDR3 spans 16 residues. The V gene's germline CDR1 is KGHSH and CDR2 LQKENI. Trimming removed 3 bases from V and 4 bases from J; junction bases left unmatched: 7. The CDR3 coding sequence is TGTGCCAGCTCACCCTGGACAGGGTCGAGCACCGGGGAGCTGTTTTTT. This codes for CASSPWTGSSTGELFF.

The rearrangement links TRBV9 to TRBJ1-3; D perhaps matches TRBD1 (6 bases). The CDR3 is 17 amino acids. Germline loops: CDR1 SGDLS, CDR2 YYNGEE. V gave up 0 bases and J gave up 0 bases, with 13 bases separating them. CDR3 in amino acids: CASSVASGASSGNTIYF. For the CDR3, the DNA is TGTGCCAGCAGCGTAGCTTCGGGGGCGAGCTCTGGAAACACCATATATTTT.

This chain uses TRBV2 with TRBJ1-2; D unclear. The V and J ends lost 5 bases and 8 bases respectively, with 15 bases between them. The CDR3 consists of 13 residues. CDR1 is SNHLY and CDR2 is FYNNEI in the germline V gene. This chain's CDR3 is CASSFPALWGYTF. The CDR3 DNA reads as TGTGCCAGCAGTTTTCCAGCCCTATGGGGCTACACCTTC.

This rearrangement joins TRBV28 to TRBJ1-2; 7 nucleotides align to TRBD1. The CDR3 has 16 residues. Trimming at V came to 3 bases and at J to 4 bases, leaving 11 bases not matched to a gene. The germline CDR1 and CDR2 sequences are MDHEN and SYDVKM. CDR3 protein: CASSLPSGDSLYGYTF. Written as DNA, the CDR3 is TGTGCCAGCAGTTTGCCGAGCGGGGACAGCCTCTATGGCTACACCTTC.

The chain recombines TRBV2 with TRBJ2-2, with D possibly being TRBD1 (6 bases). With 2 bases removed from V and 7 bases from J, the gap between germline ends came to 8 bases. The CDR3 covers 13 residues. Germline assignment: CDR1 SNHLY and CDR2 FYNNEI. The CDR3 DNA sequence: TGTGCCAGCAGTGAACAGGGGCACGGGGAGCTGTTTTTT. Amino acids: CASSEQGHGELFF.

The gene calls are TRBV5-4 and TRBJ2-7, with 7 nucleotides matching TRBD2. CDR1 is SGHNT and CDR2 is YYREEE in the germline V gene (reference sequence). The CDR3 totals 17 residues. V gave up 0 bases and J gave up 0 bases; unmatched junction bases: 9. The CDR3 region is CASSLGSPGRGSYEQYF. The CDR3 nucleotides read TGTGCCAGCAGCTTGGGGTCTCCAGGGAGGGGCTCCTACGAGCAGTACTTC.

This rearrangement joins TRBV4-3 to TRBJ2-6; TRBD1 aligns across 7 bases. J lost 5 bases, V lost 0 bases, and 4 bases had no gene match. The length of the CDR3 is 16 residues. Germline CDR1 is LGHNA and CDR2 is YSLEER. CDR3 protein: CASSQDWGQWANVLTF. As DNA, the CDR3 is TGCGCCAGCAGCCAAGATTGGGGACAGTGGGCCAACGTCCTGACTTTC.

In this sample, this clone is medium-sized. The chain uses TRBV28 and TRBJ2-3; possibly TRBD2 for D (6 bases). Trimming cost V 5 bases and J 6 bases, with 15 bases left between them. The germline gives CDR1 MDHEN, CDR2 SYDVKM. The CDR3 is 14 amino acids. The CDR3 sequence: CASSLSSDRDTQYF. In DNA form, the CDR3 reads TGTGCCAGCAGTCTTTCTAGCGACCGCGATACGCAGTATTTT.

The table lists this clone with a count of one. The rearrangement joins TRBV7-3 to TRBJ2-5; the D is unclear. The germline gives CDR1 SGHTA, CDR2 FQGTGA. The CDR3 totals 15 residues. The germline V and J ends were trimmed by 4 bases and 5 bases, with 17 bases remaining between them. The CDR3 is CASSSMTSRRETQYF. The DNA for the CDR3 is TGTGCCAGCAGCTCAATGACCTCCCGACGGGAGACCCAGTACTTC.

This clone was detected once. The genes are TRBV28 and TRBJ2-7, with a tentative D call TRBD1 (6 bases). The V end lost 8 bases, the J end lost 0 bases, and 17 bases lay between the germline ends. The CDR3 length is 15 residues. The germline V gene has CDR1 MDHEN and CDR2 SYDVKM. The CDR3 nucleotides are TGTGCCAGCCATCCAACGGGCAGGGGCTCCTACGAGCAGTACTTC. The encoded protein is CASHPTGRGSYEQYF.

The gene calls are TRBV4-2 and TRBJ1-2; D not certain. CDR1 and CDR2 from the germline V gene are LGHNA and YNFKEQ. The CDR3 totals 15 residues. The V end was cut by 0 bases, the J end by 0 bases, with 8 bases between. CDR3 DNA sequence: TGTGCCAGCAGCCAAGACGATACCGCTAACTATGGCTACACCTTC. It codes for CASSQDDTANYGYTF.

The V gene is TRBV7-3, the J gene TRBJ1-1; D perhaps matches TRBD1 (5 bases). CDR1 is SGHTA and CDR2 is FQGTGA in the germline V gene. The CDR3 consists of 12 residues. V dropped 5 bases and J dropped 5 bases, with 9 bases sitting between them. The CDR3 loop reads CASSPGTTEAFF. The CDR3 nucleotides read TGTGCCAGCAGCCCCGGGACGACTGAAGCTTTCTTT.

This clone was counted once. The V call is TRBV5-4, the J call TRBJ1-2, with D possibly being TRBD1 (6 bases). V gave up 2 bases and J gave up 6 bases, with 11 bases separating them. The CDR3 has 13 amino acids. Germline CDR1 and CDR2: SGHNT and YYREEE (reference sequence). The CDR3 loop is CASSLAGENGYTF. The CDR3 nucleotides read TGTGCCAGCAGCTTAGCAGGGGAAAATGGCTACACCTTC.

This clone was detected a few times. The chain recombines TRBV11-3 with TRBJ1-5; 8 bases line up with TRBD1. This CDR3 spans 15 amino acids. With V trimmed by 2 bases and J by 4 bases, 4 bases remained unmatched. Germline loops: CDR1 SGHNT, CDR2 YENEEA. This chain's CDR3 is CASSLRDRTNQPQHF. CDR3 nucleotides: TGTGCCAGCAGCTTAAGGGACAGGACTAATCAGCCCCAGCATTTT. Filled out from reference TRBV11-3 and TRBJ1-5, the complete variable domain reads EAGVVQSPRYKIIEKKQPVAFWCNPISGHNTLYWYLQNLGQGPELLIRYENEEAVDDSQLPKDRFSAERLKGVDSTLKIQPAELGDSAVYLCASSLRDRTNQPQHFGDGTRLSIL.

The gene calls are TRBV15 and TRBJ1-4; no definite D call. Germline values: CDR1 LNHNV, CDR2 YYDKDF (reference sequence). V lost 0 bases, J lost 1 base, and 6 bases lay in between. The CDR3 runs 15 residues. CDR3: CATSRDEGTNEKLFF. The CDR3 DNA is TGTGCCACCAGCAGAGACGAGGGAACTAATGAAAAACTGTTTTTT.

The rearrangement links TRBV7-9 to TRBJ1-2; D uncertain. V shed 4 bases and J shed 7 bases, with 16 bases lying between them. Germline V lookup: CDR1 SEHNR, CDR2 FQNEAQ (reference sequence). The CDR3 contains 14 residues. DNA for the CDR3: TGTGCCAGCAGCTCAATAGCGGTGGGGAGTGGCTACACCTTC. It yields the protein CASSSIAVGSGYTF.